This T cell receptor (beta chain) was identified during a study of lymphopenia after photon versus proton radiotherapy. Clones were sequenced by immunoSEQ multiplex PCR, and TCRdb holds only the in-frame ones, with some missing. The sample lists some 30,000 clones, approximately 88% seen once, with approximately 50% in the top ten. For this clone: A junction boundary mismatches the germline segment, possibly from a read error.

In germline, CDR1 is MNHNS, CDR2 SASEGT. This CDR3 has 11 residues. The chain links TRBV6-1 to TRBJ1-2; D possibly corresponds to TRBD1 (5 bases). This specimen consisted of peripheral blood, obtained from a patient treated with proton-based radiotherapy. The clonotype was recovered from a woman aged 55-69 years with cholangiocarcinoma. Some clones in this sample may be carry-over from other donors' samples. CDR3 amino acids: CASSELGTADF. In DNA, the CDR3 is TGTGCCAGCAGTGAACTTGGGACCGCGGACTTC.